This T cell receptor beta chain was sequenced for a study of radiation and T cells in renal cell carcinoma. The time point here: baseline pretreatment blood. Specified treatment: 15 Gy SBRT to primary tumor, nephrectomy 4 weeks later. After SBRT, blood was collected at 2 and 4 weeks, plus baseline. This renal cell carcinoma was of the clear cell type. This table comes from immunoSEQ multiplex PCR, and its TCRdb copy is limited to in-frame clones, with some not included. The sample has under 55,000 clones; approximately 80% are singletons. CDR3 size: 15 residues. The germline V and J ends were trimmed by 5 bases and 3 bases, with 17 bases remaining between them. Germline V gene lookup returns CDR1 SGHVS and CDR2 FQNEAQ.

This chain connects TRBV7-8 to TRBJ2-7; tentative D call: TRBD1 (5 bases). This TCR was sampled from a woman aged 70-85 years with renal cell carcinoma. The sequences come from blood, collected from a patient whose treatment included radiotherapy and nephrectomy. The CDR3 DNA reads TGTGCCAGCAGCCGCGAGGACACCTTGGGCTACGAGCAGTACTTC. It codes for CASSREDTLGYEQYF. The full variable domain, completed using reference TRBV7-8 and TRBJ2-7, is GAGVSQSPRYKVAKRGQDVALRCDPISGHVSLFWYQQALGQGPEFLTYFQNEAQLDKSGLPSDRFFAERPEGSVSTLKIQRTQQEDSAVYLCASSREDTLGYEQYFGPGTRLTVT.